This T cell receptor (beta chain) was sequenced in a study of coeliac disease (dated by TCRdb to 2021 to 2024). In terms of the full investigation: Coeliac patients were classed as newly diagnosed active disease, refractory coeliac disease type I, or disease controlled by a gluten-free diet. The study set out to describe the TR repertoires of small intestinal T cells in active coeliac disease, refractory type I coeliac disease, and coeliac disease treated with a gluten-free diet. Small intestinal lymphocyte fractions from coeliac and non-coeliac patients were analysed in the study using next-generation sequencing of rearranged TRB and TRG CDR3 regions. Because high-resolution HLA typing was not available, biased TRBV7-2 usage was queried as a proof of principle. Of the 30 or so patients in the full study, about 22 had coeliac disease confirmed by serology and 8 were controls with non-small intestinal disorders. TRB sequencing succeeded for samples from 27 to 35 subjects, including roughly 25 paired bulk unsorted intraepithelial and lamina propria cell samples.

Worth noting for this clone: Its antigen is not yet known. No base quality values were provided; no much bigger clone lies one nucleotide off.

Results the study describes overall, beyond this receptor: Cross-contamination between compartments was possible, because separating intraepithelial cells from lamina propria cells did not produce high-purity fractions. TRB and TRG repertoires of active coeliac intraepithelial and lamina propria samples showed lower clonality than controls, suggesting recruitment of diverse T cells. For the most part, TRB repertoires were private, with most amino acid sequences found in only one sample, and V-gene usage showed no significant difference across disease groups. Published gliadin-specific TRB sequences were found in 9 of 18 coeliac lamina propria samples but in only 1 of 6 controls. The approach was considered by the authors to be unsuitable for unbiased detection of gliadin-specific T cells, as gliadin-specific T cells are scarce and rarely shared between patients.

Aliquots of roughly 460,000 cells were frozen in DMSO/FBS in liquid nitrogen, and a single aliquot per fraction was used for sequencing. Endoscopy and small intestinal biopsy were performed in all 30 or so patients in the study. Lamina propria cells were released by collagenase digestion of the biopsy tissue remaining after intraepithelial cell isolation. Genomic DNA was extracted from frozen unsorted cell fractions with the Qiagen DNeasy blood extraction kit. The CDR3 starts with the cysteine, ends with the phenylalanine, and has 16 residues. The kept DNA is CDR3 alone, 48 bases in frame from the first base. V has 2 bases trimmed and J has 6 bases trimmed; junction bases matching no gene number 9. For CDR1 and CDR2, the germline V gene (reference sequence) lists SEHNR and FQNEAQ. Library preparation used the immunoSEQ multiplex PCR assay. The TR loci were subjected to amplification by multiplexed PCR, for which V gene segments served as targets of the forward primers and J gene segments as targets of the reverse primers. Amplified CDR3 regions were sequenced on the Illumina HiSeq System. In the authors' own workflow: Closely related reads were merged with a nearest-neighbour algorithm so that PCR and sequencing errors were removed and data were collapsed into unique sequences. Repertoires were summarised in terms of clonality and T cell density, with T cell density defined as TR molecules per amount of genomic DNA input. CDR3 amino acid sequences present in at least 80% of unsorted samples were defined as public TRs, and these public TRs were then tested for differential abundance between coeliac and control samples. Each lamina propria sample was queried against a list of a few hundred published gliadin-specific TRB sequences. Disease-group differences in clonality and density were tested with Kruskal-Wallis tests followed by Dunn post-tests. TCRdb took this table from immuneACCESS and kept in-frame rearrangements with V and J called. Such tables lack part of the clones; where checked against another copy, unresolved V genes explain under half of the gap, and the rest is unexplained. V, J and clone size were drawn from that table, and D and trimming were deduced from the DNA. The sample includes approximately 7,000 clones, with 62% observed a single time. Approximately 21% of the sample belongs to the ten largest clones.

Sequenced input: lymphocytes from the gut lamina propria. What this sample's cell subset or site label stands for: lamina propria cell (LPC) fraction of small intestinal biopsy. This clonotype originated in a man between 60 and 75 years old with celiac disease on a gluten-free diet. The chain is encoded by TRBV7-9 joined to TRBJ2-1; TRBD2 aligns with 8 central bases. The CDR3 region: CASSLRVAGGRNEQFF. The sequenced DNA: TGTGCCAGCAGCTTAAGGGTGGCGGGGGGCCGCAATGAGCAGTTCTTC.